This T cell receptor (beta chain) was found in a study of blood T cell repertoires in COVID-19. Study details: COVID-19 samples collected from the United States, Italy and Spain covered acute and convalescent phases. Sources were T cells, B-cell-depleted T cells, or PBMCs; the material itself was cDNA or gDNA.

The germline CDR1 and CDR2 sequences are MNHEY and SVGAGI. CDR3 length: 15 amino acids. V lost 6 bases, J lost 8 bases, and 19 bases lay in between. Followed longitudinally, the Seattle patients had been enrolled during active infection. Measured with immunoSEQ multiplex PCR; TCRdb has only the in-frame clones, and not every one. The sample has around 260,000 clones; around 82% are singletons. The chain combines TRBV6-5 with TRBJ1-4; D uncertain. The TCR sequence derives from a human donor with COVID-19, enrolled during active disease. The donor label of this sample is uncertain. Source material: peripheral blood. This CDR3 is CASSATQRVEEKLFF. The DNA for the CDR3 is TGTGCCAGCAGCGCGACACAGCGGGTGGAGGAAAAACTGTTTTTT.